The 13 T cell receptor beta chains below all came from one sample that was sequenced in a study of T-cell memory formation after mild COVID-19. MiXCR, run by TCRdb on the 5' RACE reads, gives a single entry per CDR3 protein. The table shows hundreds of thousands of distinct CDR3 sequences, with about 16% occurring only once. The material sequenced was PBMCs or a T cell subset sorted from them (not recorded which). The receptors were gathered from a man younger than 30 who had mild COVID-19 (a few samples of this study predate the infection). Cell type and time point are not known.

This clonotype was recorded a few times. This chain connects TRBV20-1 to TRBJ1-6; D not resolved. Germline CDR1 and CDR2: DFQATT and SNEGSKA (reference sequence). The V end lost 0 bases, the J end lost 8 bases, and 8 bases lay between the germline ends. The CDR3 runs 13 residues. The CDR3: CSARDLADSPLHF. The CDR3 bases are TGCAGTGCTAGAGATCTCGCGGATTCACCCCTCCACTTT.

Comments on this clonotype: Here the CDR3 omits its conserved ending phenylalanine or tryptophan, so a read error is the likely source. This chain joins TRBV29-1 and TRBJ2-1, with 7 bases fitting TRBD1. The germline gives CDR1 SQVTM, CDR2 ANQGSEA. The CDR3 has 12 residues. After removal of 6 bases from V and 8 bases from J, the junction contained 7 bases not matched to a gene. DNA for the CDR3: TGCAGCGTGGCCGGGACAGAATATGAGCAGTTCTTA. Protein: CSVAGTEYEQFL.

CDR3 sequence (DNA): TGTGCCAGCAGGACTAGTCCGGAGACCCAGTACTTC. Translated: CASRTSPETQYF. The chain combines TRBV6-2 or TRBV6-3 with TRBJ2-5; a weak D match, TRBD2 (6 bases). This CDR3 comprises 12 residues. Trimming removed 6 bases from V and 5 bases from J, with 10 bases in between. In germline, CDR1 is MNHEY, CDR2 SVGEGT.

The V call is TRBV12-3 or TRBV12-4, the J call TRBJ2-2; 13 bases map to TRBD2. J lost 0 bases, V lost 3 bases, and 7 bases had no gene match. CDR3 size: 19 residues. The DNA of the CDR3 is TGTGCCAGCAGTTTCACTAGCGGGGGGGCACTCGCGAACACCGGGGAGCTGTTTTTT. This gives the protein CASSFTSGGALANTGELFF.

The chain recombines TRBV7-9 with TRBJ2-5; 8 bases align to TRBD1. In germline, CDR1 is SEHNR, CDR2 FQNEAQ (reference sequence). The J segment lost 2 bases and the V segment lost 7 bases, leaving 6 bases of the junction unmatched. The CDR3 is 14 residues long. The CDR3 reads CASKRTGWQETQYF. CDR3 nucleotide sequence: TGTGCCAGCAAGCGGACAGGGTGGCAAGAGACCCAGTACTTC.

This sequence joins TRBV4-1 and TRBJ2-7; TRBD2 matches at 8 bases. This CDR3 region has 14 residues. J lost 5 bases, V lost 3 bases, and 6 bases had no gene match. Germline lookup yields CDR1 MGHRA and CDR2 YSYEKL. CDR3 DNA: TGCGCCAGCAGCCACCCGGGAGGGGCCAACGAGCAGTACTTC. It translates to CASSHPGGANEQYF.

This clonotype was found many times. V gene TRBV15 combines with J gene TRBJ2-5; D gene unclear. Germline CDR1 is LNHNV and CDR2 is YYDKDF (reference sequence). The V gene lost 0 bases and the J gene lost 2 bases, with 7 bases spanning the gap. The CDR3 has 14 residues. The CDR3 nucleotides are TGTGCCACCAGCAGAGATTTGGTACAAGAGACCCAGTACTTC. This gives the protein CATSRDLVQETQYF.

This clonotype was detected a few times. This chain joins TRBV12-3 or TRBV12-4 and TRBJ1-1, with D possibly TRBD1 on 6 matching bases. V shed 6 bases and J shed 2 bases, with 10 bases lying between them. The CDR3 loop spans 13 amino acids. The CDR3 here is CASRAGTNTEAFF. CDR3 in DNA: TGTGCCAGCAGAGCCGGGACAAACACTGAAGCTTTCTTT.

V gene TRBV15 combines with J gene TRBJ2-5; possible D gene TRBD1, 5 bases. V lost 1 base and J 5 bases, leaving 14 bases between the germline ends. Germline CDR1 LNHNV, CDR2 YYDKDF (reference sequence). The CDR3 runs 15 residues. The CDR3 nucleotides are TGTGCCACCAGCAGAGGCTCCAGGGTGCGGGAGACCCAGTACTTC. This gives the protein CATSRGSRVRETQYF.

The chain is built from TRBV7-3 and TRBJ2-5; TRBD1 is a possible D gene (5 bases). CDR1 SGHTA and CDR2 FQGTGA come from the germline V gene. The CDR3 loop spans 12 amino acids. Trimming took off 5 bases at V and 7 bases at J, with 11 bases between the two ends. The CDR3 loop reads CASSPPQGTQYF. CDR3 bases: TGTGCCAGCAGCCCCCCCCAGGGGACCCAGTACTTC.

The V gene is TRBV7-8, the J gene TRBJ1-4, with D unresolved. Germline V gives CDR1 SGHVS, CDR2 FQNEAQ. The CDR3 runs 12 residues. Between the trimmed V and J ends, which lost 4 bases and 8 bases, there was a span of 8 bases. CDR3 DNA sequence: TGTGCCAGCAGCTACGGAGAGGAAAAACTGTTTTTT. As protein: CASSYGEEKLFF. Using reference TRBV7-8 and TRBJ1-4 for the parts outside the CDR3, the full variable domain is GAGVSQSPRYKVAKRGQDVALRCDPISGHVSLFWYQQALGQGPEFLTYFQNEAQLDKSGLPSDRFFAERPEGSVSTLKIQRTQQEDSAVYLCASSYGEEKLFFGSGTQLSVL.

The chain couples TRBV20-1 to TRBJ2-7; 9 bases agree with TRBD1. The CDR3 sequence is 15 residues long. Trimming removed 4 bases from V and 0 bases from J; junction bases left unmatched: 7. The germline gives CDR1 DFQATT, CDR2 SNEGSKA (reference sequence). The CDR3 nucleotides read TGCAGTGCTACCCCCGGGACAGGGAGCTCCTACGAGCAGTACTTC. Translated, it gives CSATPGTGSSYEQYF.

This clonotype was detected a few times. The gene calls are TRBV21-1 and TRBJ2-7. TRBV21-1 is a recognized pseudogene. The CDR3 is 14 residues long. CDR3 bases: TGTGCCAGCAGCAAGCCCGACAGCTCCTACGAGCAGTACGTC. It codes for CASSKPDSSYEQYV.